The clone carrying this T cell receptor (beta chain) has a handful of counts. The data belong to a study of early T cells in non-severe SARS-CoV-2 infection. Study overall: Sequencing was performed on bulk RNA from unsorted whole blood, leaving chains unpaired.

Individually, cDNA molecules had unique molecular identifiers attached to them. Each CDR3 protein is one row after TCRdb ran MiXCR on the 5' RACE reads. The sample records 80,000 to 95,000 distinct CDR3 sequences, 11% to 15% being singletons. V lost 0 bases and J 10 bases, leaving 7 bases between the germline ends. Germline lookup yields CDR1 LNHNV and CDR2 YYDKDF (reference sequence). The CDR3 spans 13 residues. This chain joins TRBV15 and TRBJ1-6, with D perhaps matching TRBD1 (5 bases). This clonotype was obtained from an adult who was a healthcare worker with PCR-confirmed SARS-CoV-2 infection or an uninfected control (not recorded which). The sequenced material came from whole blood. The CDR3 sequence is CATSRDRGSPLHF. DNA for the CDR3: TGTGCCACCAGCAGAGATCGGGGGTCACCCCTCCACTTT. The full variable domain, completed using reference TRBV15 and TRBJ1-6, is DAMVIQNPRYQVTQFGKPVTLSCSQTLNHNVMYWYQQKSSQAPKLLFHYYDKDFNNEADTPDNFQSRRPNTSFCFLDIRSPGLGDTAMYLCATSRDRGSPLHFGNGTRLTVT.